This T cell receptor (beta chain) was profiled in a study of T cell responses to AZD1222 COVID-19 vaccine. Study conclusions and caveats: Clonal diversity was possibly underestimated, and white British individuals and females predominated among donors. Sampling that yielded the repertoires occurred only after the peak T cell response. Spike-specific TCR breadth and depth rose after two AZD1222 doses.

Regarding this clone: No antigen is known for it. One end of the junction varies from germline; a read error may be responsible.

Sequencing was performed with immunoSEQ multiplex PCR; in TCRdb, only in-frame clones are kept and a portion is missing. This table holds 20,000 to 30,000 clones, around 87% found once. Germline loops: CDR1 SSHAT, CDR2 FNYEAQ (reference sequence). This CDR3 is 13 amino acids long. The specimen was peripheral blood, collected 28 days after the second AZD1222 dose. The chain carries TRBV7-7 and TRBJ2-2; D is uncertain. This TCR came from an adult who received the AZD1222 COVID-19 vaccine. This CDR3 is CASSFTGTGELFF. CDR3 DNA sequence: TGTGCTAGCAGCTTCACGGGTACCGGGGAGCTGTTTTTT.